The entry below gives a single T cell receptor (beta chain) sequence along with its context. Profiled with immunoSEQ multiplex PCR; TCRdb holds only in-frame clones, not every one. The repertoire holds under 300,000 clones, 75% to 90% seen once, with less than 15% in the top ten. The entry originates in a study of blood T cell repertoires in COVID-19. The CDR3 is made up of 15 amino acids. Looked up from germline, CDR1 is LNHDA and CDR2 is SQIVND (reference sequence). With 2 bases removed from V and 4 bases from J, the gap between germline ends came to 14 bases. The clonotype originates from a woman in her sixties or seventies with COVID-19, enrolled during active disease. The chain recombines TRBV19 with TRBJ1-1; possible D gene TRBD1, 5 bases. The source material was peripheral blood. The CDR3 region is CASSIMEGGGTEAFF. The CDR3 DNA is TGTGCCAGTAGTATAATGGAGGGTGGGGGCACTGAAGCTTTCTTT.